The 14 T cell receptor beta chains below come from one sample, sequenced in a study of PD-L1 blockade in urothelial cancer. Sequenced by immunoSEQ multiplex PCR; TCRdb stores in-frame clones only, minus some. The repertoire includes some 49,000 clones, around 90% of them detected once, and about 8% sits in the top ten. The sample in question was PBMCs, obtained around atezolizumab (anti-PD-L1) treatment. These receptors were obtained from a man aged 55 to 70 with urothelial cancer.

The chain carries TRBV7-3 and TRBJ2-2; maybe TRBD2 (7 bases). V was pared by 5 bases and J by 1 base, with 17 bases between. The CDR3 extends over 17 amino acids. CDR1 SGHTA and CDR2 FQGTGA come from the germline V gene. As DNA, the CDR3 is TGTGCCAGCAGCGCCCTAGGGGGGGCTGTGAACACCGGGGAGCTGTTTTTT. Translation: CASSALGGAVNTGELFF.

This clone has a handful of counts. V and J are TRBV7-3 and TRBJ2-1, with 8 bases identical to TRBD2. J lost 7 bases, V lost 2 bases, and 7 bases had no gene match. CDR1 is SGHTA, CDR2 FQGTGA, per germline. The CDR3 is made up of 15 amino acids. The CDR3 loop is CASSLYSSGGNEQFF. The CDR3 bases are TGTGCCAGCAGCTTATATTCCAGCGGGGGAAATGAGCAGTTCTTC.

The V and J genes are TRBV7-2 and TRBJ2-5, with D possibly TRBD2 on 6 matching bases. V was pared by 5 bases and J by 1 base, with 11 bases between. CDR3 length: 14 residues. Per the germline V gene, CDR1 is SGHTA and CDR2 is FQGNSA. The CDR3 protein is CASSAGPIQETQYF. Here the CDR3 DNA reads TGTGCCAGCAGCGCGGGACCCATCCAAGAGACCCAGTACTTC.

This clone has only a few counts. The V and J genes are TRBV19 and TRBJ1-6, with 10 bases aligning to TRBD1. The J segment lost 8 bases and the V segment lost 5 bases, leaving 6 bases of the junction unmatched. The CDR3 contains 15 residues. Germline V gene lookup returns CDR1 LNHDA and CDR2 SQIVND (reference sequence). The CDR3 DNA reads TGTGCCAGTAGTGTACAGGACAGGGGGGATTCACCCCTCCACTTT. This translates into CASSVQDRGDSPLHF.

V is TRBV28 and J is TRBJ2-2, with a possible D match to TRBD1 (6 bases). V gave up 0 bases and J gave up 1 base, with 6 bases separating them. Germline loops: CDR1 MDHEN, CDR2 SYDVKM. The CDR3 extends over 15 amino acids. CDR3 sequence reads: CASSLWGQNTGELFF. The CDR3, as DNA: TGTGCCAGCAGTTTATGGGGACAGAACACCGGGGAGCTGTTTTTT.

CDR3 region: CASSLRQGAAYEQYF. The CDR3, as DNA: TGTGCCAGCAGTTTACGGCAGGGGGCAGCCTACGAGCAGTACTTC. The rearrangement links TRBV27 to TRBJ2-7, with 8 bases that match TRBD1. The V gene end was trimmed by 2 bases and the J gene end by 2 bases; junction bases not matched to a gene: 5. There are 15 residues in the CDR3. CDR1 MNHEY and CDR2 SMNVEV come from the germline V gene (reference sequence).

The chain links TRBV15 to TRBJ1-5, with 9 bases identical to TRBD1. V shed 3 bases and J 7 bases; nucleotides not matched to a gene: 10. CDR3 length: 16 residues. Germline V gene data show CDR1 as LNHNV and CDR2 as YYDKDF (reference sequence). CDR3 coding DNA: TGTGCCACCAGCAGTCTGGACAGGGGTCAGGAACAGCCCCAGCATTTT. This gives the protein CATSSLDRGQEQPQHF.

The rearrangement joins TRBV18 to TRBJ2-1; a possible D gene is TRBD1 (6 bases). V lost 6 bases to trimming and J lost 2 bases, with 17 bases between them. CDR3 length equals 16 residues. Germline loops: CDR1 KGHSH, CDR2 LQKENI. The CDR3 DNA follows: TGTGCCAGCTCGTTCCAGGGGATAGGGGCCTACAATGAGCAGTTCTTC. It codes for CASSFQGIGAYNEQFF.

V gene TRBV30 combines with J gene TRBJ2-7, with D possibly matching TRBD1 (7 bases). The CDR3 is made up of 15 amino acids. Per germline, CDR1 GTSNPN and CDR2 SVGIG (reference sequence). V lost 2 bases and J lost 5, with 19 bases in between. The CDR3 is CAWSFGTADRNEQYF. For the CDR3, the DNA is TGTGCCTGGAGTTTCGGGACTGCGGACAGGAACGAGCAGTACTTC.

CDR3 residues: CASSEDTGRNEQYF. CDR3 DNA sequence: TGCGCCAGCAGTGAAGATACAGGGAGAAACGAGCAGTACTTC. The chain couples TRBV10-1 to TRBJ2-7, with D perhaps TRBD1 (6 bases). V was shortened by 3 bases and J by 5 bases, with 14 bases between the two germline ends. The germline V gene encodes CDR1 WNHNN and CDR2 SYGVQD (reference sequence). This CDR3 has 14 amino acids.

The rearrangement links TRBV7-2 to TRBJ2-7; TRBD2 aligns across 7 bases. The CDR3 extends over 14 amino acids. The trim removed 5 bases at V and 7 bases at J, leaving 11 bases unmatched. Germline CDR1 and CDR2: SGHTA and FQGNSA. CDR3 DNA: TGTGCCAGCAGCCCATTTTATCAGGGAGGGGAGCAGTACTTC. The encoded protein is CASSPFYQGGEQYF.

The CDR3 is CASSIDRVSGEKLFF. CDR3 sequence (DNA): TGCGCCAGCAGCATAGACAGGGTCTCGGGGGAAAAACTGTTTTTT. The gene calls are TRBV5-1 and TRBJ1-4; 7 nucleotides line up with TRBD1. Germline CDR1 reads SGHRS; CDR2 reads YFSETQ. The junction had 11 bases not matched to a gene; V was cut back by 4 bases and J by 8 bases. The CDR3 consists of 15 residues.

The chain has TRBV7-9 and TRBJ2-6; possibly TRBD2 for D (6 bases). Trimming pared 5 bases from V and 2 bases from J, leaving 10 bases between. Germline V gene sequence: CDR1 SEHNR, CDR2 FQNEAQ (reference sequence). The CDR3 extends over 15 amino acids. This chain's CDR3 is CASSPPGAGANVLTF. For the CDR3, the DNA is TGTGCCAGCAGCCCCCCGGGGGCTGGGGCCAACGTCCTGACTTTC.

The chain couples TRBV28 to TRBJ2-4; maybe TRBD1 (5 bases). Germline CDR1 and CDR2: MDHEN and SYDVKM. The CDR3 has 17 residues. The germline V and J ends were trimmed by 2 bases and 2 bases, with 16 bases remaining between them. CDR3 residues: CASSLGRVGQSKNIQYF. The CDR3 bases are TGTGCCAGCAGTTTAGGTCGGGTGGGGCAGTCCAAAAACATTCAGTACTTC.